This TCR beta chain was sequenced for a study of T cell clones after liver transplantation. Turning to the study itself: Three of the eight recipients were HCV-positive; the rest had non-autoimmune, non-viral transplant indications.

The assay was immunoSEQ multiplex PCR, and TCRdb's table has in-frame clones only and misses some. The table has around 77,000 clones, under 90% seen once. The study's findings and limits: Migration into the graft, not deletion, may explain lost graft donor-reactive T cells.

Regarding this clone: What it binds is not known.

V lost 4 bases to trimming and J lost 2 bases, with 6 bases between them. This CDR3 region has 13 residues. From germline, CDR1 is SEHNR and CDR2 FQNEAQ (reference sequence). The rearrangement uses TRBV7-9 and TRBJ1-5, with a weak D call TRBD1 (6 bases). The source is a human patient who received a liver transplant. The graft donor may have given rise to some T cells. Sequenced material: CD4+ T cells from blood, taken 12 months after liver transplant. Written as DNA, the CDR3 is TGTGCCAGCAGCTCAGGGGGCAATCAGCCCCAGCATTTT. It encodes CASSSGGNQPQHF.